The rows below give T cell receptor beta chains drawn from one sample of a study of cytomegalovirus exposure and HLA in healthy donors. Sequencing used immunoSEQ multiplex PCR; TCRdb keeps in-frame clones, though not all of them. The repertoire holds more than 100,000 clones, with around 74% as singletons. The sequenced material came from PBMCs. The receptors shown here come from a woman in her forties or fifties in good health and CMV-seropositive. Each CDR3 is given with its conserved first and last residue. D genes are given only for firm matches. Not every row has a clone size; where given, it reads once, few, many or a size class.

CDR3nt: TGTGCCAGCAGTGAATTTCGTCTAGCGGGGAAGGTTGAGCAGTTCTTC
CDR3aa: CASSEFRLAGKVEQFF
d_gene: TRBD2
v_gene: TRBV25-1
abundance: .
j_gene: TRBJ2-1

CDR3nt: TGTGCCAGCAGCCTCTCTGGGGCCAACGTCCTGACTTTC
CDR3aa: CASSLSGANVLTF
d_gene: .
v_gene: TRBV6-5
abundance: many
j_gene: TRBJ2-6

CDR3nt: TGTGCCATCAGTGAGTCGGAGGGTCTTCAGCCCCAGCATTTT
CDR3aa: CAISESEGLQPQHF
d_gene: .
v_gene: TRBV10-3
abundance: .
j_gene: TRBJ1-5

CDR3nt: TGTGCCAGCATAGGGGCAACGACTAGCACAGATACGCAGTATTTT
CDR3aa: CASIGATTSTDTQYF
d_gene: .
v_gene: TRBV7-8
abundance: .
j_gene: TRBJ2-3

CDR3nt: TGTGCCAGCAGCTTAGCCGGCTCAGGGGTTCAATATGGCTACACCTTC
CDR3aa: CASSLAGSGVQYGYTF
d_gene: .
v_gene: TRBV7-8
abundance: .
j_gene: TRBJ1-2

CDR3nt: TGCGCCAGCAGTGCCGGGAGCTCTGGAAACACCATATATTTT
CDR3aa: CASSAGSSGNTIYF
d_gene: .
v_gene: TRBV10-1
abundance: few
j_gene: TRBJ1-3

CDR3nt: TGTGCCAGCAGCTCGGGGACGGGACAGGGTCGTCCAGGCAATGAGCAGTTCTTC
CDR3aa: CASSSGTGQGRPGNEQFF
d_gene: TRBD1
v_gene: TRBV7-2
abundance: .
j_gene: TRBJ2-1

CDR3nt: TGTGCCAGTAGTGCCCGCGACAGGGATTGGGCTTTCTTT
CDR3aa: CASSARDRDWAFF
d_gene: TRBD1
v_gene: TRBV19
abundance: .
j_gene: TRBJ1-1

CDR3nt: TGTGCCAGTAGTATAGATCTAAGGGAGGACACTGAAGCTTTCTTT
CDR3aa: CASSIDLREDTEAFF
d_gene: .
v_gene: TRBV19
abundance: .
j_gene: TRBJ1-1

CDR3nt: TGTGCCAGCAGCTTGGGACAGCTAAATTCACCCCTCCACTTT
CDR3aa: CASSLGQLNSPLHF
d_gene: TRBD1
v_gene: TRBV7-9
abundance: once
j_gene: TRBJ1-6

CDR3nt: TGTGCCAGCAGCCCCGGGACAGGGGGCTTCGAGACCCAGTACTTC
CDR3aa: CASSPGTGGFETQYF
d_gene: TRBD1
v_gene: TRBV14
abundance: .
j_gene: TRBJ2-5

CDR3nt: TGTGCCAGCAGCTACTTAAGCGAGCAGTACTTC
CDR3aa: CASSYLSEQYF
d_gene: .
v_gene: TRBV5-4
abundance: .
j_gene: TRBJ2-7

CDR3nt: TGTGCCAGTAGACGCGACAGGAACTTTAATTCACCCCTCCACTTT
CDR3aa: CASRRDRNFNSPLHF
d_gene: .
v_gene: TRBV19
abundance: .
j_gene: TRBJ1-6

CDR3nt: TGTGCCAGCAGTCGAACCGGGACTAGGGGGAGACGAGAGACCCAGTACTTC
CDR3aa: CASSRTGTRGRRETQYF
d_gene: TRBD2
v_gene: TRBV11-3
abundance: .
j_gene: TRBJ2-5

CDR3nt: TGTGCCAGTAGTGGGCGGGGGGGCGATCAGGTTCTAGATACGCAGTATTTT
CDR3aa: CASSGRGGDQVLDTQYF
d_gene: TRBD2
v_gene: TRBV19
abundance: .
j_gene: TRBJ2-3

CDR3nt: TGCGCCAGCAGCTCTGGACAGGGAGCTTCGGAGACCCAGTACTTC
CDR3aa: CASSSGQGASETQYF
d_gene: TRBD1
v_gene: TRBV5-1
abundance: .
j_gene: TRBJ2-5

CDR3nt: TGCGCCAGCAGCTTGGATGAGAGAGGAGAAGCTTTCTTT
CDR3aa: CASSLDERGEAFF
d_gene: .
v_gene: TRBV5-1
abundance: few
j_gene: TRBJ1-1

CDR3nt: TGTGCCAGCAGTTTCTCTAGCCGCCAACAAGAGACCCAGTACTTC
CDR3aa: CASSFSSRQQETQYF
d_gene: .
v_gene: TRBV27
abundance: few
j_gene: TRBJ2-5

CDR3nt: TGTGCCAGCAGCTTAGAGGCCCGGGTAACTGAAGCTTTCTTT
CDR3aa: CASSLEARVTEAFF
d_gene: .
v_gene: TRBV11-2
abundance: .
j_gene: TRBJ1-1

CDR3nt: TGTGCCAGCAGCCACCCCCCTCCCGGGTCAGGGTATAATGAAAAACTGTTTTTT
CDR3aa: CASSHPPPGSGYNEKLFF
d_gene: .
v_gene: TRBV7-9
abundance: .
j_gene: TRBJ1-4

CDR3nt: TGTGCCAGCAGGTCTCTAGCGGGGGGAGGTGAGCAGTACTTC
CDR3aa: CASRSLAGGGEQYF
d_gene: TRBD2
v_gene: TRBV2
abundance: .
j_gene: TRBJ2-7

CDR3nt: TGCGCCAGCAGCTTGGTAATCAGGGGCCGGGAAAAACTGTTTTTT
CDR3aa: CASSLVIRGREKLFF
d_gene: .
v_gene: TRBV5-1
abundance: few
j_gene: TRBJ1-4

CDR3nt: TGTGCCGCACAGGGGAGGCTTGGAAACACCATATATTTT
CDR3aa: CAAQGRLGNTIYF
d_gene: TRBD1
v_gene: TRBV10-3
abundance: .
j_gene: TRBJ1-3

CDR3nt: TGTGCCAGCGCCCTGGGTGGGCTTGGTGAAGCTTTCTTT
CDR3aa: CASALGGLGEAFF
d_gene: .
v_gene: TRBV5-4
abundance: .
j_gene: TRBJ1-1

CDR3nt: TGTGCCAGCAGCGTAGAGATAAGTGGGCCTAACACTGAAGCTTTCTTT
CDR3aa: CASSVEISGPNTEAFF
d_gene: .
v_gene: TRBV9
abundance: .
j_gene: TRBJ1-1

CDR3nt: TGTGCCACCAGCAAAGGGGTCTGGGGATCACCCCTCCACTTT
CDR3aa: CATSKGVWGSPLHF
d_gene: .
v_gene: TRBV15
abundance: .
j_gene: TRBJ1-6

CDR3nt: TGTGCCACCAGCAGAGATAACCGGGCAGACTATGGCTACCCCTTC
CDR3aa: CATSRDNRADYGYPF
d_gene: .
v_gene: TRBV15
abundance: .
j_gene: TRBJ1-2

CDR3nt: TGTGCCAGCAGCATGGGACAGGGGGAGTATGGCTACACCTTC
CDR3aa: CASSMGQGEYGYTF
d_gene: TRBD1
v_gene: TRBV7-2
abundance: .
j_gene: TRBJ1-2

CDR3nt: TGTGCCAGCAGTGACCGCGGGGCCCCCACTGAAGCTTTCTTT
CDR3aa: CASSDRGAPTEAFF
d_gene: .
v_gene: TRBV6-4
abundance: once
j_gene: TRBJ1-1

CDR3nt: TGTGCCAGCAAATACACTAGCGGGGGGTGGACAGATACGCAGTATTTT
CDR3aa: CASKYTSGGWTDTQYF
d_gene: TRBD2
v_gene: TRBV2
abundance: .
j_gene: TRBJ2-3

CDR3nt: TGTGCTAGTGGTTTGAAGCGGGGGGTTTTGGAGACCCAGTACTTC
CDR3aa: CASGLKRGVLETQYF
d_gene: TRBD2
v_gene: TRBV12-5
abundance: .
j_gene: TRBJ2-5